This is a list of T cell receptor beta chains from one sample in a study of CD4 T cells in relation to SARS-CoV-2 and coronaviruses. Profiled with immunoSEQ multiplex PCR; TCRdb holds only in-frame clones, not every one. The table shows 26,000 or so clones, with about 80% occurring only once. Their antigen targets remain unknown. Sequencing was done on a sample of CD4+ T cells from PBMCs, cultured in vitro. The receptor source for this set is a human donor in good health. CDR3s leave out the opening cysteine and the closing phenylalanine or tryptophan. Each record gives: V gene, CDR3 protein.

TRBV20-1	SAISNYGYT
TRBV4-1	ASSPRQGDNYGYT
TRBV2	ASSPLLAGVETQY
TRBV11-3	ASSLDRRGGRQETQY
TRBV15	ATSRDRAGVRGYT
TRBV10-3	AISESQTRTYGYT
TRBV3-1/TRBV3-2	ASSQEGLAETQY
TRBV11-3	ASSSGWDTQY
TRBV11-3	ASSLGQGVRFQPQH
TRBV7-2	ASSASIGPNTGELF
TRBV7-9	ASSFPPYEQF
TRBV19	ASSTAGTPGGSPLH
TRBV7-9	ASSSDRRGTSGELF
TRBV7-6	ASTAGTLRTDTQY
TRBV5-6	ASSFGGLQPQH
TRBV6-5	ASRRQGRGNQPQH
TRBV18	ASSVGTASDTQY
TRBV5-5	ASSLEVRTSGGAGELF
TRBV7-9	ASSLAVVGTGELF
TRBV5-1	ASSLDTYTGELF
TRBV3-1/TRBV3-2	ASSHDRVKDTQY
TRBV11-2	ASSQRLQNYEQY
TRBV6-2/TRBV6-3	ASSLSGRAWESQY
TRBV7-9	ASSKDRGHYYEQY
TRBV4-1	ASSLAGGATEAF
TRBV30	AWKPPRQVTYEQY
TRBV19	ASSISGAGATEAF
TRBV7-2	ASSLGTGGDYT
TRBV29-1	SFEQVDYGYT
TRBV13	ASSPLRQGEQY
TRBV5-1	ASSFPGNTIY
TRBV21-1	ASSKIGTSGANTGELF
TRBV24-1	ATGDPSSTDTQY
TRBV4-1	ASSQVPLRGINQPQH
TRBV2	ASSGGTVGVSEAF
TRBV18	ASSRARENIQY
TRBV29-1	SVGPNQETQY
TRBV2	ASRGALGETQY
TRBV11-2	ASSLDRGSGTDTQY
TRBV11-3	ASSSSTRGTQY
TRBV6-2/TRBV6-3	ASSYPQGAPTEAF
TRBV5-6	ASSLGQGMETQY
TRBV6-2/TRBV6-3	ASSNEAGGPADTQY
TRBV21-1	ASSSLRLAALYNEQF
TRBV18	ASSPRQEPLNEKLF
TRBV2	ASSVRRERTQH
TRBV3-1/TRBV3-2	ASSQGWAGSNTEAF
TRBV9	ASSVGAGATDTQY
TRBV19	AISNRGGTEAF
TRBV5-6	ASSWTGNLNTEAF
TRBV3-1/TRBV3-2	ASSRGQSNYGYT
TRBV7-9	ASSPSGSSEAF
TRBV29-1	SVLLAGYSTDTQY
TRBV11-2	ASRGPSTEQY
TRBV30	AWSVRGREIRGPQH